A selection of T cell receptor beta chains follows, all from one sample in a study of human T cells and chemical hapten exposure. MiXCR was run by TCRdb on the RACE reads, yielding one entry per CDR3 protein. The table shows approximately 110,000 distinct CDR3 sequences, with approximately 11% occurring only once. The sequencing used whole blood, collected in connection with sensitization to the hapten diphenylcyclopropenone (DPC). Every receptor here comes from a woman between 40 and 50 years old with alopecia areata. Some clones in this sample may be carry-over from other donors' samples. CDR3s include the opening cysteine and the closing phenylalanine or tryptophan. D genes are given only for firm matches. Some rows have no size entry. The others give once, few or many, or a class for an expanded clone.

DNA | CDR3 | V | size | J | D
TGTGCCAGCAGCTTAGGGGGGACGAAGAACACTGAAGCTTTCTTT | CASSLGGTKNTEAFF | TRBV7-2 | many | TRBJ1-1 | NA
TGTGCCAGCAGTAAGAGCGGGGCGAACACCGGGGAGCTGTTTTTT | CASSKSGANTGELFF | TRBV3-1 | many | TRBJ2-2 | TRBD2
TGTGCCAGCAGCTTAGGACGGTGGGCTACCGAACGCTACGAGCAGTACTTC | CASSLGRWATERYEQYF | TRBV7-8 | few | TRBJ2-7 | NA
TGTGCCAGCAGGAGCCGGGATGGGACTGAAGCTTTCTTT | CASRSRDGTEAFF | TRBV6-5 | NA | TRBJ1-1 | NA
TGTGCCAGCAGAGGGACAGGACGCAATCAGCCCCAGCATTTT | CASRGTGRNQPQHF | TRBV2 | NA | TRBJ1-5 | TRBD1
TGTGCCAGCAGCTTGACAGGGACGAGCACCGGGGAGCTGTTTTTT | CASSLTGTSTGELFF | TRBV5-4 | many | TRBJ2-2 | NA
TGTGCCAGCAGCTTCACTAGCGGGAGGGCCTACAATGAGCAGTTCTTC | CASSFTSGRAYNEQFF | TRBV5-6 | NA | TRBJ2-1 | TRBD2
TGTGCCAGTGGGTTCGGCAAGGAAAAACTGTTTTTT | CASGFGKEKLFF | TRBV19 | many | TRBJ1-4 | NA
TGTGCCAGCAGTAACAGGGGGCCCTATGAGCAGTTCTTC | CASSNRGPYEQFF | TRBV2 | NA | TRBJ2-1 | TRBD1
TGTGCCAGCTCCCAGGGGCCCTCGGCCTTTGGTGGGGAGCTGTTTTTT | CASSQGPSAFGGELFF | TRBV2 | NA | TRBJ2-2 | NA
TGCAGCGTAAGGTGGGCAGAAAGGGGCTACACCTTC | CSVRWAERGYTF | TRBV29-1 | few | TRBJ1-2 | NA
TGTGCCAGCTCACCGCCATCCAACACAGATACGCAGTATTTT | CASSPPSNTDTQYF | TRBV18 | few | TRBJ2-3 | NA
TGTGCCAGCAGCGGGGGGTTCCAAGAGACCCAGTACTTC | CASSGGFQETQYF | TRBV9 | many | TRBJ2-5 | NA
TGTGCCATCAGTGGTCCTGGGGGGGAGGAGACCCAGTACTTC | CAISGPGGEETQYF | TRBV10-3 | many | TRBJ2-5 | TRBD2
TGCAGCGTTCAAAAACTAGCGGGAGGGCCGTTGGAGCAGTACTTC | CSVQKLAGGPLEQYF | TRBV29-1 | few | TRBJ2-7 | TRBD2
TGCAGTGCTAGAACACTAGCGGGGCCTACCTACGAGCAGTACTTC | CSARTLAGPTYEQYF | TRBV20-1 | many | TRBJ2-7 | TRBD2
TGCAGTGCTAGAGATACGCGGGAAGTATCCTACGAGCAGTACTTC | CSARDTREVSYEQYF | TRBV20-1 | few | TRBJ2-7 | NA
TGTGCCAGTAGCCCGACAGGGGGCTCTGGCTACACCTTC | CASSPTGGSGYTF | TRBV19 | NA | TRBJ1-2 | TRBD1
TGCAGCGTTACACGGGCCAGCTCCTACGAGCAGTACTTC | CSVTRASSYEQYF | TRBV29-1 | NA | TRBJ2-7 | NA
TGCAGTACCTTGCGGGAGGGCCAGGAGCTGTTTTTT | CSTLREGQELFF | TRBV20-1 | NA | TRBJ2-2 | TRBD2
TGTGCCAGCAGCGCAGAGGGCAGCGCCTACGAGCAGTACTTC | CASSAEGSAYEQYF | TRBV9 | NA | TRBJ2-7 | NA
TGCAGCGTTCGGCACACCGGGGAGCTGTTTTTT | CSVRHTGELFF | TRBV29-1 | many | TRBJ2-2 | NA
TGTGCCAGCAGGGGCGCAGGGGTTAAGGCCTATAATTCACCCCTCCACTTT | CASRGAGVKAYNSPLHF | TRBV12-3/TRBV12-4 | NA | TRBJ1-6 | NA
TGCAGTGCTAGCGGGGACGGGGAGCTGTTTTTT | CSASGDGELFF | TRBV20-1 | few | TRBJ2-2 | NA
TGTGCCAGCAGACCTAGCGGGGAGAGGAAGACCCAGTACTTC | CASRPSGERKTQYF | TRBV12-3/TRBV12-4 | NA | TRBJ2-5 | TRBD2
TGTGCCAGCAGTTTCTCCGGGACTAGCGGGAGCTTCGCCTACAATGAGCAGTTCTTC | CASSFSGTSGSFAYNEQFF | TRBV11-3 | NA | TRBJ2-1 | TRBD2
TGCGCCAGCAAAGACATCTGGTCTCAGCCCCAGCATTTT | CASKDIWSQPQHF | TRBV10-2 | few | TRBJ1-5 | NA
TGTGCCAGCAGCTTAGCAGGAGAACTGCCCACAGATACGCAGTATTTT | CASSLAGELPTDTQYF | TRBV7-2 | few | TRBJ2-3 | NA
TGTGCCAGCAGCTCTGCACCTCCGGGACACTCTACTGGGGCCAACGTCCTGACTTTC | CASSSAPPGHSTGANVLTF | TRBV7-2 | few | TRBJ2-6 | NA
TGCAGCGCGGCCGGTGTGGGGTCCACAGATACGCAGTATTTT | CSAAGVGSTDTQYF | TRBV29-1 | NA | TRBJ2-3 | NA
TGTGCCAGCAGCTTAGTCCCTAGCGGGGTAAGAAATGAGCAGTTCTTC | CASSLVPSGVRNEQFF | TRBV7-6 | many | TRBJ2-1 | TRBD2
TGTGCCAGCAGCTTAGCGCTAGTGGGCACAGAGACCCAGTACTTC | CASSLALVGTETQYF | TRBV7-2 | NA | TRBJ2-5 | NA
TGTGCCAGCAGTTTAGCTACACTAGCAGGGGGAGGGAATGAGCAGTTCTTC | CASSLATLAGGGNEQFF | TRBV12-3/TRBV12-4 | many | TRBJ2-1 | NA
TGTGCCAGCAGTTACTCGAGGCACGACACTGAAGCTTTCTTT | CASSYSRHDTEAFF | TRBV6-5 | few | TRBJ1-1 | NA
TGTGCCAGTAGTATTCGACAGATGGTAACTGGAAACACCATATATTTT | CASSIRQMVTGNTIYF | TRBV19 | NA | TRBJ1-3 | NA
TGTGCCAGCAGTTACGCCGGTCCGGGACTAGCGGGGGACCCCTACGAGCAGTACTTC | CASSYAGPGLAGDPYEQYF | TRBV6-2/TRBV6-3 | NA | TRBJ2-7 | TRBD2
TGTGCCAGCAGCTTCGGACAGGGTAGCAATCAGCCCCAGCATTTT | CASSFGQGSNQPQHF | TRBV7-2 | NA | TRBJ1-5 | TRBD1
TGTGCCAGCAGCCCGTACGGTCAGCACACTGAAGCTTTCTTT | CASSPYGQHTEAFF | TRBV3-1 | few | TRBJ1-1 | NA
TGTGCCAGCAGGACAGGAATCTCTGGGGCCAACGTCCTGACTTTC | CASRTGISGANVLTF | TRBV5-6 | many | TRBJ2-6 | NA
TGTGCCAGCAGCCGTGTGGTCGGAGCCAGGGTTTACGAGCAGTACTTC | CASSRVVGARVYEQYF | TRBV7-2 | NA | TRBJ2-7 | NA
TGTGCCAGCAGTTACCGCCAGAGCAATCAGCCCCAGCATTTT | CASSYRQSNQPQHF | TRBV6-6 | NA | TRBJ1-5 | NA
TGTGCTAGTGGTCCCGGGACAGGTGAAGCTTTCTTT | CASGPGTGEAFF | TRBV12-5 | NA | TRBJ1-1 | TRBD1
TGTGCCAGCAGCTTAGGACCGGGATCTGGCGAGCAGTACTTC | CASSLGPGSGEQYF | TRBV5-5 | many | TRBJ2-7 | NA
TGCGCCAGCAGCTTGGTGGGGGGAAACACTGAAGCTTTCTTT | CASSLVGGNTEAFF | TRBV5-6 | many | TRBJ1-1 | NA
TGTGCCTCCCGGACAGACCGCTACGAGCAGTACTTC | CASRTDRYEQYF | TRBV30 | NA | TRBJ2-7 | NA
TGTGCCAGCTCACCACCGACCGTAACTAATCAGCCCCAGCATTTT | CASSPPTVTNQPQHF | TRBV18 | NA | TRBJ1-5 | NA
TGTGCCAGCAGCTTCCGGGGAACCTACGAGCAGTACTTC | CASSFRGTYEQYF | TRBV11-2 | many | TRBJ2-7 | NA
TGTGCCTGGGACAGGGGTACCTACGAGCAGTACTTC | CAWDRGTYEQYF | TRBV30 | many | TRBJ2-7 | TRBD1
TGTGCCAGCAGTTCCCCTAGTGCCGTCAAAAGCTCCTACAATGAGCAGTTCTTC | CASSSPSAVKSSYNEQFF | TRBV6-5 | NA | TRBJ2-1 | NA
TGTGCCAGCAGTCCCGCCCTAAGCTCTGGAAACACCATATATTTT | CASSPALSSGNTIYF | TRBV28 | NA | TRBJ1-3 | NA
TGTGCCTGGAGTTGGGGTAGCGGGAGGGATGAGCAGTTCTTC | CAWSWGSGRDEQFF | TRBV30 | many | TRBJ2-1 | TRBD2
TGTGCCAGCAGTGAGACTAGTTCGGGGGCCCAGTACTTC | CASSETSSGAQYF | TRBV9 | NA | TRBJ2-5 | NA
TGCAGTGCTAGTGGCGTGGCAGATACGCAGTATTTT | CSASGVADTQYF | TRBV20-1 | few | TRBJ2-3 | NA
TGTGCCAGCAGCCCGCGAGCCGGGACTAGCGGGCGGAATGAGCAGTTCTTC | CASSPRAGTSGRNEQFF | TRBV13 | many | TRBJ2-1 | TRBD2
TGTGCCAGCAGTCTAGAGACAGGGCGCACCGGGGAGCTGTTTTTT | CASSLETGRTGELFF | TRBV6-5 | many | TRBJ2-2 | TRBD1
TGTGCCAGCAGTTTATTGGCTGGCGGGAGGATTACCGGGGAGCTGTTTTTT | CASSLLAGGRITGELFF | TRBV12-3/TRBV12-4 | many | TRBJ2-2 | TRBD2
TGTGCCAGCAGTTACTCGCTTAGCCACACCTACGAGCAGTACTTC | CASSYSLSHTYEQYF | TRBV6-2/TRBV6-3 | NA | TRBJ2-7 | NA
TGTGCCAGCAGTAGGACAGGGAGTCGGGAAAAACTGTTTTTT | CASSRTGSREKLFF | TRBV27 | NA | TRBJ1-4 | TRBD1
TGTGCCAGCAGCTTAGTCCACGAGCAGTACTTC | CASSLVHEQYF | TRBV7-2 | NA | TRBJ2-7 | NA
TGTGCCAGTAGGAGCGGGGGACCGTTATATGAGCAGTTCTTC | CASRSGGPLYEQFF | TRBV19 | NA | TRBJ2-1 | TRBD2